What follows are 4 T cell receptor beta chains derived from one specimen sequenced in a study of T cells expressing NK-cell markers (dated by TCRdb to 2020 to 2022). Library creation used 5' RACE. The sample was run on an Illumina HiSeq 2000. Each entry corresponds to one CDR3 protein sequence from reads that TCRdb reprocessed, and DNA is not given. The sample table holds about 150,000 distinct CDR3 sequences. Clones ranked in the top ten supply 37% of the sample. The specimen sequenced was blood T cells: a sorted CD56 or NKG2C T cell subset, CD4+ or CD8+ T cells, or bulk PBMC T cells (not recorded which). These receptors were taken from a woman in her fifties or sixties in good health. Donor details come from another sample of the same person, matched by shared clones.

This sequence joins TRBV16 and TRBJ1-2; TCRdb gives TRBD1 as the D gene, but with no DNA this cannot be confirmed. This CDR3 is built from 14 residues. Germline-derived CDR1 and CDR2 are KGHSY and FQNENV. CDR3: CASSLRGQGAGYTF.

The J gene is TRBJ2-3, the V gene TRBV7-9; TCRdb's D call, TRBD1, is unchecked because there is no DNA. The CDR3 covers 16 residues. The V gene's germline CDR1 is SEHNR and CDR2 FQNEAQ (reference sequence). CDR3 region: CASSALNGIGTDTQYF. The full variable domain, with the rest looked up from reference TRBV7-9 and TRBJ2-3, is DTGVSQNPRHKITKRGQNVTFRCDPISEHNRLYWYRQTLGQGPEFLTYFQNEAQLEKSRLLSDRFSAERPKGSFSTLEIQRTEQGDSAMYLCASSALNGIGTDTQYFGPGTRLTVL.

The CDR3 is CASSFSSASSYNEQFF. The V call is TRBV27, the J call TRBJ2-1; no DNA is available, so the TRBD1 call from TCRdb remains unchecked. The CDR3 covers 16 residues. Germline V gene data show CDR1 as MNHEY and CDR2 as SMNVEV (reference sequence).

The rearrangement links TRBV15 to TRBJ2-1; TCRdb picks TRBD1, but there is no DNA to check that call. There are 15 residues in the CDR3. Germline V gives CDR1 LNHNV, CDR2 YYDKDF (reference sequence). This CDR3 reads CATARGGTSYNEQFF.